This T cell receptor (beta chain) was documented in a study of molecular identifiers for immune sequencing clone quantification. On the study more broadly: Across replicate runs, RNA obtained from approximately 20,000 or 100,000 naive CD8 cells was divided into five, with four undergoing sequencing.

Regarding the study as a whole: Under 1% of molecules in naive cells, but over 99% of effector molecules, belonged to clones above 20 RNA copies.

On this clonotype: Its antigen remains unknown. A much larger clone is a single base away; this may be a read error.

TCRdb passed the PCR reads through MiXCR, listing each CDR3 protein once. Of 90,000 or so distinct CDR3 sequences listed, about 23% were seen once; the top ten hold about 0.8%. The CDR3 runs 14 residues. The V end was cut by 3 bases, the J end by 3 bases, with 8 bases between. Sorting recovered naive CD8 T cells on a CD8+CD4-CCR7+CD45RA+ profile. Sequencing input: naive CD8+ T cells from blood, with Jurkat cell RNA spiked in. Noted subset: FACS-sorted CD8+CD4-CCR7+CD45RA+ naive T cells. The genes are TRBV12-3 or TRBV12-4 and TRBJ2-2; D is perhaps TRBD1 (5 bases). The source of this sequence is a human donor in good health. Some libraries in this study had Jurkat cell RNA spiked in. The CDR3 is CASSFSRDTGELFF. Here the CDR3 DNA reads TGTGCCAGCAGTTTCTCCAGGGACACCGGGGAGCTGTTTTTT.